This TCR beta chain appears in the sequencing data of a study of PD-L1 blockade in urothelial cancer (dated by TCRdb to about 2017). Regarding the research as a whole: Therapy was started around 2014 for all patients, and atezolizumab 1,200 mg was administered intravenously every 3 weeks. Durable clinical benefit was defined as a progression-free survival longer than 6 months, and TCR features were additionally tested against progression-free survival and overall survival. In the same patients, whole exome sequencing and RNA sequencing of pretreatment tumors were performed in addition to TCR sequencing. The study was an exploratory multi-omic analysis of somatic, immune and clinical correlates of response to PD-L1 blockade with atezolizumab in urothelial cancer. Blood samples were analyzed 3 weeks after the start of treatment (second dose) and 6 weeks after the start of treatment. Pretreatment blood TCR-seq was available for about 27 patients, at least one posttreatment blood collection was obtained for around 24 patients, and tumor TCR-seq was available for around 24 patients. Pretreatment tumor samples and matched peripheral blood, collected serially before and after atezolizumab treatment, underwent TCR sequencing. About 10 patients achieved durable clinical benefit and 15 to 20 did not. An ECOG performance status of 0 or 1 was recorded for the patients, and 0 to 3 prior chemotherapy regimens had been received by the patients. Blood samples gave a median of about 130,000 T cells and roughly 83,000 unique TCRs, with a median clonality of around 0.08. About 90% of the roughly 29 patients were identified as males with urothelial cancer of bladder origin, and a prior smoking history was reported by 18 of 29 patients. On the study overall, not on this receptor specifically: Improved progression-free and overall survival was associated with having pretreatment peripheral blood TCR clonality below the median. Greater expansion of tumor-associated TCR clones in peripheral blood 3 weeks after the start of treatment was observed in patients with durable benefit (n ≈ 24, p = 0.022). Because of the small sample size (n ≈ 30) and the many exploratory analyses performed, the results are intended to be regarded as hypothesis-generating.

A cohort of approximately 30 patients with locally advanced or metastatic urothelial carcinoma, treated at Memorial Sloan Kettering on a trial protocol, was included. Peripheral blood mononuclear cells were collected from each patient pretreatment and during treatment, giving between 1 and 8 total time points per patient. The Qiagen DNeasy Blood extraction kit was used to purify genomic DNA from total PBMCs and tumor samples. Collected pretreatment and during treatment, PBMCs were isolated and stored as previously described. The count of this clone is one. It has no known antigen specificity. No base-level quality is on record; no much larger clone is a single base apart. Counted from cysteine to phenylalanine, this CDR3 has 13 amino acids. Here the CDR3 DNA is all that survives: 39 bases in frame from base 1. V was cut back by 3 bases and J by 0 bases, leaving a gap of 5 bases between them. The CDR1 and CDR2 encoded by the germline V gene (reference sequence) are MNHEY and SMNVEV.

To estimate absolute template abundance from read counts, synthetic TCR analog templates were spiked into each PCR. TCRbeta CDR3 regions were amplified from genomic DNA with bias-controlled V and J gene primers using the immunoSEQ assay. Sequencing of rearranged TCRbeta segments was performed at approximately 20X coverage. The study's own analysis went as follows. Sequencing errors were corrected by clustering and CDR3s were annotated against IMGT to assign V, D and J genes. Downstream analyses used only productive TCRbeta rearrangements, leaving out any out-of-frame or stop-codon sequences. To compute clonality, Shannon entropy was normalized by the log of the number of unique productive sequences and then subtracted from one. Fisher's exact test with Benjamini-Hochberg correction, using a cutoff of adjusted p below 0.01, was how clones that differed between time points or between blood and tumor were identified. TCRdb limited this immuneACCESS table to in-frame rearrangements with V and J called. A share of clones is missing; checked studies link under half to unresolved V genes, and the rest is unexplained. That table furnishes V, J and clone size, whereas the DNA furnished D and trimming. The sample profile shows around 26,000 clones; 86% of them were found once. The ten biggest clones cover about 33% of the sample.

The sequencing used PBMCs, collected around atezolizumab (anti-PD-L1) treatment. The source of this sequence is a man in his sixties with urothelial cancer. The chain is made from TRBV27 and TRBJ1-1, and the D gene may be TRBD1, 5 bases matching. The sequenced DNA is TGTGCCAGCAGTTTGACAGTGAACACTGAAGCTTTCTTT. Its translation reads: CASSLTVNTEAFF.